The 12 T cell receptor beta chains reported below all come from one sample, sequenced in a study of blood T cell repertoires in COVID-19. TCRdb's copy holds only in-frame clones and misses some; the assay was immunoSEQ multiplex PCR. The repertoire holds some 300,000 clones, with approximately 90% as singletons. The sequenced material came from PBMCs or T cells enriched from blood (not recorded which). The receptors here all came from a woman in her fifties or sixties in a cohort exposed to, infected with or recovered from COVID-19 (not recorded which).

The V gene is TRBV5-1, the J gene TRBJ2-1, with D possibly TRBD2 on 7 matching bases. This CDR3 has 18 amino acids. CDR1 is SGHRS, CDR2 YFSETQ, per germline. Deletions cut 0 bases from V and 7 bases from J, with 23 bases between. CDR3 in amino acids: CASSLAPRGRGRANEQFF. The CDR3 region has the DNA TGCGCCAGCAGCTTGGCCCCTCGGGGGCGGGGGAGGGCTAATGAGCAGTTCTTC.

The gene calls are TRBV7-3 and TRBJ1-1; TRBD1 aligns across 8 bases. The ends lost 4 bases at V and 3 bases at J; junction bases unmatched: 7. Looked up from germline, CDR1 is SGHTA and CDR2 is FQGTGA. The CDR3 is 15 amino acids. CDR3: CASSSTGEGYTEAFF. As DNA, the CDR3 is TGTGCCAGCAGCTCGACAGGGGAAGGATACACTGAAGCTTTCTTT.

The chain employs TRBV19 and TRBJ2-7; 10 bases line up with TRBD1. Trimming cost V 6 bases and J 1 base; bases outside gene matches: 6. Germline loops: CDR1 LNHDA, CDR2 SQIVND (reference sequence). The CDR3 is made up of 15 amino acids. The CDR3, as DNA: TGTGCCAGTAGGTCATGGGACAGGGGTTCCTACGAGCAGTACTTC. Protein: CASRSWDRGSYEQYF.

The chain links TRBV7-9 to TRBJ2-7; TRBD1 agrees at 7 bases. CDR3 length: 13 amino acids. Germline CDR1 reads SEHNR; CDR2 reads FQNEAQ (reference sequence). J gave up 2 bases and V 11 bases, and 9 bases lay outside the gene matches. CDR3 loop: CASTDRVAYEQYF. CDR3 bases: TGTGCCTCGACTGACAGGGTGGCCTACGAGCAGTACTTC.

V and J are TRBV7-2 and TRBJ2-3; 8 nucleotides align to TRBD1. The CDR3 contains 14 residues. The junction had 8 bases not matched to a gene; V was cut back by 6 bases and J by 6 bases. The germline CDR1 and CDR2 sequences are SGHTA and FQGNSA. The CDR3 region has the DNA TGTGCCAGCAGACCGACAGGGGTCGGGGATACGCAGTATTTT. Its protein product is CASRPTGVGDTQYF.

The chain recombines TRBV6-4 with TRBJ2-2; 7 bases match TRBD1. CDR3 length equals 15 residues. Germline V gene data show CDR1 as MRHNA and CDR2 as SNTAGT. With 3 bases clipped from V and 6 bases from J, the junction kept 7 bases outside the gene matches. CDR3: CASSDRQGLSGELFF. Written as DNA, the CDR3 is TGTGCCAGCAGTGATCGACAGGGTTTATCCGGGGAGCTGTTTTTT.

The chain combines TRBV7-6 with TRBJ2-7, with D perhaps matching TRBD1 (6 bases). The CDR3 runs 13 residues. V lost 4 bases and J 4 bases, leaving 11 bases between the germline ends. Germline V lookup: CDR1 SGHVS, CDR2 FNYEAQ. CDR3 amino acids: CASSSQQGYEQYF. Here the CDR3 DNA reads TGTGCCAGCAGCTCCCAACAGGGATACGAGCAGTACTTC. Filled out from reference TRBV7-6 and TRBJ2-7, the complete variable domain reads GAGVSQSPRYKVTKRGQDVALRCDPISGHVSLYWYRQALGQGPEFLTYFNYEAQQDKSGLPNDRFSAERPEGSISTLTIQRTEQRDSAMYRCASSSQQGYEQYFGPGTRLTVT.

The V gene is TRBV19, the J gene TRBJ1-5, with a weak D call TRBD1 (5 bases). The CDR3 sequence is 15 residues long. Looked up from germline, CDR1 is LNHDA and CDR2 is SQIVND (reference sequence). Trimming removed 6 bases at V and 0 bases at J, with 12 bases between. The CDR3 region has the DNA TGTGCCAGTAGCCTGGAGGGGAATAGCAATCAGCCCCAGCATTTT. Protein sequence: CASSLEGNSNQPQHF.

J is TRBJ1-1 and V is TRBV28; D may be TRBD1 (5 bases). This CDR3 spans 16 amino acids. V was clipped by 1 base and J by 4 bases, with 16 bases between them. Germline V lookup: CDR1 MDHEN, CDR2 SYDVKM. As DNA, the CDR3 is TGTGCCAGCAGTTTATACCCCACGGGGGAGAGCACTGAAGCTTTCTTT. It encodes CASSLYPTGESTEAFF. Full variable domain (rest looked up from reference TRBV28 and TRBJ1-1): DVKVTQSSRYLVKRTGEKVFLECVQDMDHENMFWYRQDPGLGLRLIYFSYDVKMKEKGDIPEGYSVSREKKERFSLILESASTNQTSMYLCASSLYPTGESTEAFFGQGTRLTVV.

As concerns this clone: Within the sample, other DNA sequences also encode this same CDR3. The chain carries TRBV19 and TRBJ1-1; a weak D match, TRBD1 (6 bases). The CDR3 extends over 12 amino acids. Trimming cost V 3 bases and J 4 bases, with 6 bases left between them. Per the germline V gene, CDR1 is LNHDA and CDR2 is SQIVND (reference sequence). CDR3 DNA: TGTGCCAGTAGTATCAGGGGCACTGAAGCTTTCTTT. This codes for CASSIRGTEAFF.

V gene TRBV7-2 combines with J gene TRBJ2-1; 13 bases match TRBD2. Germline V gene data show CDR1 as SGHTA and CDR2 as FQGNSA. V dropped 4 bases and J dropped 7; count of bases not matched to a gene: 7. The CDR3 extends over 16 amino acids. The CDR3 sequence: CASSSAGTSGKNEQFF. The CDR3 nucleotides read TGTGCCAGCAGCTCGGCCGGGACTAGCGGGAAGAATGAGCAGTTCTTC.

The chain combines TRBV7-9 with TRBJ2-1, with D possibly TRBD1 on 5 matching bases. Trimming took off 0 bases at V and 5 bases at J, with 8 bases between the two ends. The CDR3 has 14 amino acids. Germline V gives CDR1 SEHNR, CDR2 FQNEAQ (reference sequence). CDR3 residues: CASSLAGVHNEQFF. The CDR3, as DNA: TGTGCCAGCAGCTTAGCAGGGGTCCACAATGAGCAGTTCTTC.